The next 27 T cell receptor beta chains were all read from a single sample in a study of shared clonotypes between healthy human individuals. The method was immunoSEQ multiplex PCR; TCRdb's version includes in-frame clones alone and lacks a portion of them. Of 450,000 to 500,000 clones listed, roughly 80% are singletons. Input material: PBMCs. The receptors derive from a woman in her 40s in good health. Some clones in this sample may be carry-over from other donors' samples.

V is TRBV6-5 and J is TRBJ1-3, with D unresolved. CDR3 length: 15 residues. Trimming left V 4 bases short and J 2 bases short, with 12 bases between. The germline gives CDR1 MNHEY, CDR2 SVGAGI. The CDR3 nucleotides are TGTGCCAGCAGTTCCACGGGTGGACCTGGAAACACCATATATTTT. Protein: CASSSTGGPGNTIYF.

This chain's CDR3 is CASSWGRLASGETQYF. CDR3 in DNA: TGTGCCAGTAGTTGGGGGAGGCTAGCCTCGGGAGAGACCCAGTACTTC. V and J are TRBV19 and TRBJ2-5; a possible D gene is TRBD2 (6 bases). The CDR3 length is 16 residues. CDR1 is LNHDA and CDR2 is SQIVND in the germline V gene (reference sequence). V was trimmed by 5 bases and J by 4 bases, leaving 20 bases between them.

V usage is TRBV11-2 and J usage is TRBJ1-4, with D tentatively TRBD1 (5 bases). Germline V gene lookup returns CDR1 SGHAT and CDR2 FQNNGV. V lost 5 bases and J lost 7, with 14 bases in between. CDR3 length equals 14 residues. The CDR3 is CASSPPGLGEKLFF. CDR3 DNA sequence: TGTGCCAGCAGCCCCCCAGGGTTGGGTGAAAAACTGTTTTTT. Complete variable domain (other parts from reference TRBV11-2 and TRBJ1-4): EAGVAQSPRYKIIEKRQSVAFWCNPISGHATLYWYQQILGQGPKLLIQFQNNGVVDDSQLPKDRFSAERLKGVDSTLKIQPAKLEDSAVYLCASSPPGLGEKLFFGSGTQLSVL.

For this clone: The likely explanation is a read error, given a far larger clone one base away. The chain employs TRBV18 and TRBJ2-7, with 7 nucleotides matching TRBD2. CDR1 and CDR2 (germline): KGHSH, LQKENI. The CDR3 has 16 amino acids. The CDR3 DNA is TGTGCCAGCTCACGAACGCATAGCGGGTCCGACTACGAGAAGTACTTC. Its translation is CASSRTHSGSDYEKYF.

The CDR3 loop is CASSFLARGTDTQYF. CDR3 DNA sequence: TGTGCCAGCAGTTTTCTAGCGCGGGGCACAGATACGCAGTATTTT. The gene calls are TRBV28 and TRBJ2-3, with a possible D match to TRBD2 (6 bases). Trimming cost V 3 bases and J 1 base, with 11 bases left between them. Germline V gene data show CDR1 as MDHEN and CDR2 as SYDVKM. This CDR3 region has 15 residues.

This clone has a handful of counts. A read error is the likely source, as a far larger clone sits one nucleotide away. Different DNA sequences within this sample yield the same CDR3. The chain joins TRBV30 to TRBJ2-2, with unresolved D. Germline assignment: CDR1 GTSNPN and CDR2 SVGIG (reference sequence). V was clipped by 3 bases and J by 5 bases, with 10 bases between them. The CDR3 spans 13 residues. CDR3 sequence (DNA): TGTGCCTGGAGCGTTTGGGGTACCGGGGAGCTGTTTTTT. Protein sequence: CAWSVWGTGELFF.

A remark on this clone: It is likely a read error: a sequence one base away is far more abundant. The V gene is TRBV9, the J gene TRBJ2-2; maybe TRBD1 (5 bases). Germline CDR1 reads SGDLS; CDR2 reads YYNGEE. This CDR3 is built from 15 residues. The CDR3 here is CASSVVGQFTWELFF. The CDR3 DNA reads as TGTGCCAGCAGCGTAGTGGGGCAGTTCACCTGGGAGCTGTTTTTT.

V and J are TRBV9 and TRBJ2-5; either TRBD1 or TRBD2 may supply D (5 bases each). CDR1 is SGDLS, CDR2 YYNGEE, per germline. The CDR3 covers 12 residues. Trimming pared 6 bases from V and 5 bases from J, leaving 11 bases between. The CDR3 loop is CASNREGETQYF. As DNA, the CDR3 is TGTGCCAGCAACCGAGAGGGGGAGACCCAGTACTTC.

In its sample, this clone was seen many times. The chain has TRBV4-3 and TRBJ2-5, with D perhaps matching TRBD1 (5 bases). The CDR3 totals 15 residues. Trimming left V 4 bases short and J 5 bases short, with 17 bases between. The V gene's germline CDR1 is LGHNA and CDR2 YSLEER. The chain's CDR3 is CASSRNHQGRETQYF. DNA for the CDR3: TGCGCCAGCAGCCGGAATCATCAGGGAAGGGAGACCCAGTACTTC.

The V and J genes are TRBV6-9 and TRBJ2-7, with 8 bases lining up with TRBD1. Germline loops: CDR1 MNHGY, CDR2 SVAAGI. The CDR3 is made up of 15 amino acids. V lost 4 bases and J lost 5; bases outside the gene matches: 10. CDR3 nucleotide sequence: TGTGCCAGCAGTTTAAATCGACAGGGGCGGAACGAGCAGTACTTC. Amino acids: CASSLNRQGRNEQYF.

V is TRBV7-2 and J is TRBJ1-2, with D tentatively TRBD1 (6 bases). CDR3 length equals 12 residues. The V and J ends lost 6 bases and 6 bases respectively, with 11 bases between them. Germline CDR1 and CDR2: SGHTA and FQGNSA. This CDR3 is CASRQGKDGYTF. The CDR3 DNA sequence: TGTGCCAGCAGGCAGGGGAAGGATGGCTACACCTTC. The variable domain in full, completed from reference TRBV7-2 and TRBJ1-2, reads GAGVSQSPSNKVTEKGKDVELRCDPISGHTALYWYRQSLGQGLEFLIYFQGNSAPDKSGLPSDRFSAERTGGSVSTLTIQRTQQEDSAVYLCASRQGKDGYTFGSGTRLTVV.

This chain links TRBV7-9 with TRBJ2-5; 12 positions agree with TRBD2. CDR1 and CDR2 from the germline V gene are SEHNR and FQNEAQ (reference sequence). The V and J ends lost 6 bases and 7 bases, in that order; junction bases with no gene match: 6. There are 14 residues in the CDR3. The CDR3 is CASRSRLAGATQYF. The CDR3 nucleotides read TGTGCCAGCAGATCCAGACTAGCGGGAGCGACCCAGTACTTC. Full variable domain (remainder filled in from reference TRBV7-9 and TRBJ2-5): DTGVSQNPRHKITKRGQNVTFRCDPISEHNRLYWYRQTLGQGPEFLTYFQNEAQLEKSRLLSDRFSAERPKGSFSTLEIQRTEQGDSAMYLCASRSRLAGATQYFGPGTRLLVL.

The chain has TRBV11-3 and TRBJ1-5; the D is unclear. The germline V gene encodes CDR1 SGHNT and CDR2 YENEEA. The CDR3 consists of 13 residues. Between the trimmed V and J ends, which lost 1 base and 4 bases, there was a span of 5 bases. Here the CDR3 DNA reads TGTGCCAGCAGCTTAGCCCGAAATCAGCCCCAGCATTTT. Protein: CASSLARNQPQHF.

This clone was recorded a few times. With only one base between it and a far larger clone, this is likely a read error. Other DNA sequences from this sample encode an identical CDR3 as well. The V call is TRBV30, the J call TRBJ1-1; D unclear. CDR1 and CDR2 from the germline V gene are GTSNPN and SVGIG (reference sequence). This CDR3 contains 13 residues. The V and J ends lost 0 bases and 0 bases respectively, with 5 bases between them. As DNA, the CDR3 is TGTGCCTGGAGTGTTGGGATGAACACTGAAGCTTTCTTT. Its protein is CAWSVGMNTEAFF.

The gene calls are TRBV27 and TRBJ2-2; D unresolved. CDR1 is MNHEY and CDR2 is SMNVEV in the germline V gene (reference sequence). The CDR3 has 13 residues. Between the trimmed V and J ends, which lost 3 bases and 5 bases, there was a span of 7 bases. The CDR3 coding sequence is TGTGCCAGCAGTTTTGGCCCTACCGGGGAGCTGTTTTTT. Translated: CASSFGPTGELFF.

This chain uses TRBV2 with TRBJ2-5; D is undetermined. This CDR3 region has 13 residues. Between the trimmed V and J ends, which lost 7 bases and 1 base, there was a span of 10 bases. Germline values: CDR1 SNHLY, CDR2 FYNNEI. The CDR3 reads CASNMGIQETQYF. The CDR3 nucleotides read TGTGCCAGCAATATGGGGATCCAAGAGACCCAGTACTTC.

The rearrangement uses TRBV4-1 and TRBJ1-1, with D maybe TRBD1 (5 bases). The CDR3 is 13 amino acids. Trimming cost V 4 bases and J 4 bases, with 10 bases left between them. Germline V gene sequence: CDR1 MGHRA, CDR2 YSYEKL. The CDR3 DNA reads as TGCGCCAGCAGCCCACCGAGGGGCACTGAAGCTTTCTTT. Its protein is CASSPPRGTEAFF.

As to this clone: Given a far larger clone just one base away, this is likely a sequencing read error. The chain joins TRBV4-1 to TRBJ2-4; D is undetermined. Germline loops: CDR1 MGHRA, CDR2 YSYEKL. The CDR3 covers 15 residues. CDR3 residues: CVSSQGLVAKNIQYF. For the CDR3, the DNA is TGCGTCAGCAGCCAAGGCCTCGTGGCCAAAAACATTCAGTACTTC.

This clone was seen only once. This likely reflects a read error, since a far larger clone is one base away. The same CDR3 is also encoded by other DNA sequences in this sample. CDR3 sequence reads: CASSEAADNYGYTF. The CDR3 nucleotides are TGTGCCAGTAGTGAGGCTGCGGATAACTATGGCTACACCTTC. The chain is built from TRBV19 and TRBJ1-2; D is undetermined. Germline CDR1 is LNHDA and CDR2 is SQIVND (reference sequence). The germline V and J ends were trimmed by 5 bases and 1 base, with 11 bases remaining between them. The CDR3 totals 14 residues.

This clone appeared many times. The rearrangement links TRBV19 to TRBJ1-1, with D possibly TRBD1 on 6 matching bases. Trimming left V 11 bases short and J 6 bases short, with 10 bases between. The CDR3 loop spans 10 amino acids. CDR1 LNHDA and CDR2 SQIVND come from the germline V gene (reference sequence). CDR3 in DNA: TGTGCCGCGGGGGCCCCTGAAGCTTTCTTT. It codes for CAAGAPEAFF.

The DNA of the CDR3 is TGTGCCAGCAGCTTCTCCCGGGGTAGAGATGAGCAGTTCTTC. Protein: CASSFSRGRDEQFF. The chain joins TRBV9 to TRBJ2-1; D is perhaps TRBD2 (5 bases). Trimming took off 4 bases at V and 8 bases at J, with 16 bases between the two ends. Looked up from germline, CDR1 is SGDLS and CDR2 is YYNGEE. The CDR3 contains 14 residues.

This sequence joins TRBV7-3 and TRBJ1-1, with D unclear. CDR1 and CDR2 (germline): SGHTA, FQGTGA. The V gene lost 5 bases and the J gene lost 7 bases, with 17 bases spanning the gap. The CDR3 totals 14 residues. The CDR3 region is CASSLGHGLGEAFF. CDR3 nucleotide sequence: TGTGCCAGCAGCCTCGGTCACGGTTTAGGTGAAGCTTTCTTT.

The table lists this clone with many counts. Other DNA sequences in this sample translate to the same CDR3. This rearrangement joins TRBV10-2 to TRBJ2-7, with D possibly being TRBD1 or TRBD2 (5 bases each). The V gene's germline CDR1 is WSHSY and CDR2 SAAADI. The CDR3 totals 12 residues. Trimming removed 7 bases at V and 4 bases at J, with 11 bases between. CDR3 sequence reads: CASTEGLYEQYF. For the CDR3, the DNA is TGCGCCAGCACCGAGGGGTTGTACGAGCAGTACTTC.

As concerns this clone: Since a far larger clone is one base different, this is likely a read error. Within the sample, other DNA sequences also encode this same CDR3. The J gene is TRBJ1-3, the V gene TRBV28; D possibly corresponds to TRBD1 (6 bases). Germline CDR1 and CDR2: MDHEN and SYDVKM. This CDR3 has 14 amino acids. DNA for the CDR3: TGTGCAAGCAGTTTAACAGGGTCAGGAAACACCATATATTTT. Protein product: CASSLTGSGNTIYF.

This chain connects TRBV2 to TRBJ1-4; D ambiguous. There are 16 residues in the CDR3. Trimming took 3 bases from V and 4 from J, leaving 15 bases between them. The germline CDR1 and CDR2 sequences are SNHLY and FYNNEI. DNA of the CDR3: TGTGCCAGCAGTGAGCCCGGAAGAGGGTATAATGAAAAACTGTTTTTT. Protein: CASSEPGRGYNEKLFF.

The V gene is TRBV4-3, the J gene TRBJ2-2, with 8 bases aligning to TRBD2. The J segment lost 7 bases and the V segment lost 0 bases, leaving 10 bases of the junction unmatched. The germline V gene encodes CDR1 LGHNA and CDR2 YSLEER. This CDR3 comprises 17 residues. The CDR3 region is CASSQEFVSGIGGELFF. The CDR3 DNA is TGCGCCAGCAGCCAAGAATTTGTTAGCGGGATTGGCGGGGAGCTGTTTTTT.

This clone was observed a single time. The genes are TRBV28 and TRBJ2-3, with D tentatively TRBD1 (6 bases). V dropped 4 bases and J dropped 1 base, with 12 bases sitting between them. The germline V gene encodes CDR1 MDHEN and CDR2 SYDVKM. The CDR3 consists of 15 residues. The CDR3 DNA reads as TGTGCCAGCAGTTCCCCAGGGGAAGGCACAGATACGCAGTATTTT. Translated: CASSSPGEGTDTQYF. The entire variable domain, with the rest obtained from reference TRBV28 and TRBJ2-3, is as follows: DVKVTQSSRYLVKRTGEKVFLECVQDMDHENMFWYRQDPGLGLRLIYFSYDVKMKEKGDIPEGYSVSREKKERFSLILESASTNQTSMYLCASSSPGEGTDTQYFGPGTRLTVL.